One and the same sample provided the 5 T cell receptor beta chains below, sequenced in a study of CD8 T cells in ankylosing spondylitis. Each CDR3 protein gets one entry after TCRdb re-called the 5' RACE reads with MiXCR. The table records around 300,000 distinct CDR3 sequences, roughly 15% of them present only once. Sequencing was performed on blood, either unsorted or a sorted T cell fraction (not recorded which). Receptors were obtained from a male donor with ankylosing spondylitis or in good health (not recorded which).

J is TRBJ1-2 and V is TRBV5-4, with TRBD1 identical over 9 bases. The ends lost 4 bases at V and 5 bases at J; junction bases unmatched: 15. The CDR3 sequence is 17 residues long. Per germline, CDR1 SGHNT and CDR2 YYREEE (reference sequence). CDR3 sequence reads: CASSPGQGAGGVYGYTF. CDR3 sequence (DNA): TGTGCCAGCAGCCCGGGACAGGGCGCAGGTGGGGTTTATGGCTACACCTTC.

This clonotype was observed many times. The genes are TRBV20-1 and TRBJ2-1, with D maybe TRBD2 (7 bases). Per germline, CDR1 DFQATT and CDR2 SNEGSKA (reference sequence). The length of the CDR3 is 16 residues. V was trimmed by 3 bases and J by 0 bases, leaving 15 bases between them. Here the CDR3 reads CSASGRGVASYNEQFF. The CDR3 DNA reads TGCAGTGCTAGTGGGAGGGGGGTTGCCTCCTACAATGAGCAGTTCTTC.

Only a few counts were recorded for this clonotype. The CDR3 nucleotides read TGCGCCAGCAGCTTGGCCGAAGGGGCTTGGAACGAGCAGTACTTC. It yields the protein CASSLAEGAWNEQYF. This rearrangement joins TRBV5-1 to TRBJ2-7; weak D call: TRBD1 (5 bases). This CDR3 contains 15 residues. The V end lost 0 bases, the J end lost 5 bases, and 15 bases lay between the germline ends. In germline, CDR1 is SGHRS, CDR2 YFSETQ.

The rearrangement links TRBV21-1 to TRBJ2-7; TRBD1, the table's D call, was not compared with the DNA. TRBV21-1 represents a pseudogene. This CDR3 region has 11 residues. The CDR3, as DNA: TGTGCCAGCAGCCATACCCGGGAGCAGTACTTC. Protein sequence: CASSHTREQYF.

This clonotype has at least ten counts. The V gene is TRBV5-1, the J gene TRBJ2-2, with a weak D call TRBD1 (6 bases). The ends were cut back, 2 bases at V and 5 bases at J, with 16 bases in the middle. Germline-derived CDR1 and CDR2 are SGHRS and YFSETQ. The CDR3 contains 16 residues. The CDR3 DNA reads TGCGCCAGCAGCTTATCGGCAGGGGATAGGACCGGGGAGCTGTTTTTT. The encoded protein is CASSLSAGDRTGELFF. Variable domain in full (rest from reference TRBV5-1 and TRBJ2-2): KAGVTQTPRYLIKTRGQQVTLSCSPISGHRSVSWYQQTPGQGLQFLFEYFSETQRNKGNFPGRFSGRQFSNSRSEMNVSTLELGDSALYLCASSLSAGDRTGELFFGEGSRLTVL.